The TCR delta chain described here comes from a study of γδ T cells in repeated Plasmodium falciparum infection. On the study more broadly: Malian repertoires were sampled cross-sectionally without transmission and longitudinally through febrile malaria.

Trimming cost V 9 bases and J 1 base, with 36 bases left between them. Germline assignment: CDR1 TSWWSYY and CDR2 QGS. The CDR3 extends over 21 amino acids. Gammadelta T cells were flow-sorted from PBMC into Vgamma9/Vdelta2+ and Vdelta2-negative populations for bulk analysis. TCRdb used CATT to re-call clones from the multiplex PCR reads. Of over 45,000 delta-chain clones in the sample, about 1.6% are singletons; the top ten hold approximately 8.6%. This clone was observed many times. The chain combines TRDV1 with TRDJ1; possibly TRDD2 for D (7 bases). The specimen was gamma-delta T cells from blood. The source is a pool of human donors (malaria-infected and uninfected, not separated). Written as DNA, the CDR3 is TGTGCTCTGGGCAAGGCCTTTCCTACGATTCTGCGTACTGGGAGCACCGATAAACTCATCTTT. Translating it yields CALGKAFPTILRTGSTDKLIF.